One sample yielded the 20 T cell receptor beta chains listed below, sequenced in a study of vaccination effects on CD4 cells after COVID-19. Here immunoSEQ multiplex PCR was the method, and the copy in TCRdb shows in-frame clones only, minus some. The sample yields more than 45,000 clones, about three quarters seen once. These receptors' antigens are unknown. Having been cultured for less than 12 days, the cells underwent CD4+ T cell isolation. The specimen was CD4+ T cells from PBMCs cultured without peptide, collected before COVID-19 vaccination. These receptor sequences come from a human donor who had a prior SARS-CoV-2 infection.

This chain joins TRBV9 and TRBJ2-2, with D possibly being TRBD2 (6 bases). Looked up from germline, CDR1 is SGDLS and CDR2 is YYNGEE. The CDR3 has 17 amino acids. The V end was cut by 4 bases, the J end by 4 bases, with 20 bases between. In nucleotides, the CDR3 is TGTGCCAGCAGCTATATGACGGGAGCGCGGGGCACCGGGGAGCTGTTTTTT. It translates to CASSYMTGARGTGELFF.

DNA for the CDR3: TGTGCCAGCAGCTTGGACGGGGGCCTTGATGAGCAGTTCTTC. Translating it yields CASSLDGGLDEQFF. J is TRBJ2-1 and V is TRBV11-3, with D possibly being TRBD1 or TRBD2 (6 bases each). The V gene's germline CDR1 is SGHNT and CDR2 YENEEA. V was cut by 3 bases and J by 8 bases, with 14 bases left in between. This CDR3 comprises 14 residues.

This clone turned up a few times. This chain connects TRBV5-1 to TRBJ2-2, with D possibly TRBD2 on 6 matching bases. CDR3 length: 16 residues. Germline-derived CDR1 and CDR2 are SGHRS and YFSETQ. V was shortened by 3 bases and J by 5 bases, with 17 bases between the two germline ends. This CDR3 is CASSSDPDYRTGELFF. The CDR3 nucleotides read TGCGCCAGCAGCTCGGACCCGGACTATCGGACCGGGGAGCTGTTTTTT.

This clone was recorded only once. The chain joins TRBV7-6 to TRBJ2-7; 14 bases match TRBD2. CDR1 and CDR2 from the germline V gene are SGHVS and FNYEAQ. Trimming took 3 bases from V and 2 from J; bases not matched to a gene: 0. The CDR3 is 15 residues long. The CDR3 loop is CASSLTSGGAYEQYF. For the CDR3, the DNA is TGTGCCAGCAGCTTGACTAGCGGGGGGGCCTACGAGCAGTACTTC.

This chain connects TRBV4-2 to TRBJ2-5; TRBD1 matches 7 bases. Germline CDR1 reads LGHNA; CDR2 reads YNFKEQ. The length of the CDR3 is 15 residues. Trimming at V came to 0 bases and at J to 4 bases, leaving 5 bases not matched to a gene. The CDR3 bases are TGTGCCAGCAGCCAAGATAGGGCAGGGGGAGAGACCCAGTACTTC. Protein sequence: CASSQDRAGGETQYF.

CDR3 coding DNA: TGTGCCAGCAGCCCTCAGGGACAGGGAACCGGGGAGCTGTTTTTT. It yields the protein CASSPQGQGTGELFF. This sequence joins TRBV7-3 and TRBJ2-2; TRBD1 aligns across 9 bases. Trimming cost V 5 bases and J 5 bases; bases outside gene matches: 6. CDR3 length: 15 amino acids. Looked up from germline, CDR1 is SGHTA and CDR2 is FQGTGA.

This chain links TRBV24-1 with TRBJ2-3, with D tentatively TRBD1 (5 bases). Germline V gene sequence: CDR1 KGHDR, CDR2 SFDVKD. V lost 4 bases to trimming and J lost 4 bases, with 17 bases between them. The CDR3 extends over 16 amino acids. This CDR3 reads CATSDQDKQVSDTQYF. As DNA, the CDR3 is TGTGCCACCAGTGACCAAGATAAACAGGTCTCAGATACGCAGTATTTT.

The chain combines TRBV5-4 with TRBJ2-3; TRBD2 agrees at 8 bases. The V and J ends lost 4 bases and 5 bases, in that order; junction bases with no gene match: 9. The CDR3 spans 15 residues. Germline V gene data show CDR1 as SGHNT and CDR2 as YYREEE (reference sequence). The CDR3 loop is CASSTGGAQRDTQYF. Written as DNA, the CDR3 is TGTGCCAGCAGCACGGGGGGGGCGCAACGAGATACGCAGTATTTT.

The rearrangement joins TRBV9 to TRBJ2-2; the match to TRBD2 covers 11 bases. The germline CDR1 and CDR2 sequences are SGDLS and YYNGEE. The CDR3 has 18 amino acids. The J segment lost 5 bases and the V segment lost 0 bases, leaving 9 bases of the junction unmatched. DNA of the CDR3: TGTGCCAGCAGCGTAGGACTAGCGGGGAAAGAGGGGACCGGGGAGCTGTTTTTT. Amino acid sequence: CASSVGLAGKEGTGELFF. The entire variable domain, with the rest obtained from reference TRBV9 and TRBJ2-2, is as follows: DSGVTQTPKHLITATGQRVTLRCSPRSGDLSVYWYQQSLDQGLQFLIQYYNGEERAKGNILERFSAQQFPDLHSELNLSSLELGDSALYFCASSVGLAGKEGTGELFFGEGSRLTVL.

The V call is TRBV4-3, the J call TRBJ1-5; possibly TRBD1 for D (5 bases). V was shortened by 0 bases and J by 16 bases, with 19 bases between the two germline ends. This CDR3 has 14 amino acids. CDR1 is LGHNA, CDR2 YSLEER, per germline. CDR3 residues: CASSQEPFQGRIHF. The CDR3 coding sequence is TGCGCCAGCAGCCAAGAACCTTTCCAGGGTAGGATTCATTTT.

V usage is TRBV7-8 and J usage is TRBJ1-1, with D tentatively TRBD1 (5 bases). V was cut by 3 bases and J by 4 bases, with 15 bases left in between. The CDR3 has 15 residues. Germline lookup yields CDR1 SGHVS and CDR2 FQNEAQ. The CDR3 protein is CASSFRGALSTEAFF. The CDR3 bases are TGTGCCAGCAGCTTCCGAGGGGCGCTTAGCACTGAAGCTTTCTTT.

This chain joins TRBV10-3 and TRBJ2-4, with a weak D call TRBD2 (6 bases). The CDR3 length is 13 residues. CDR1 is ENHRY and CDR2 is SYGVKD in the germline V gene. V lost 6 bases, J lost 5 bases, and 11 bases lay in between. CDR3 sequence (DNA): TGTGCCATCAGCGCTAGCGTGCAAAACATTCAGTACTTC. Its protein is CAISASVQNIQYF.

The genes are TRBV18 and TRBJ2-7; TRBD2 agrees at 9 bases. From germline, CDR1 is KGHSH and CDR2 LQKENI. The trim removed 4 bases at V and 1 base at J, leaving 5 bases unmatched. CDR3 length: 15 residues. CDR3 residues: CASSLGLAGSYEQYF. CDR3 coding DNA: TGTGCCAGCTCACTGGGTCTAGCGGGATCCTACGAGCAGTACTTC.

There are a few counts of this clone. Mismatch with germline at one junction end may stem from a read error. The rearrangement uses TRBV5-6 and TRBJ1-4; perhaps TRBD1 as D (5 bases). Germline-derived CDR1 and CDR2 are SGHDT and YYEEEE. This CDR3 has 14 amino acids. CDR3 residues: CASCFWDSEEKLFF. The CDR3 region has the DNA TGTGCCAGCTGCTTTTGGGACTCGGAGGAAAAACTGTTTTTT.

The genes are TRBV29-1 and TRBJ1-1; no definite D call. The CDR3 consists of 10 residues. CDR1 and CDR2 (germline): SQVTM, ANQGSEA. V shed 7 bases and J shed 0 bases, with 3 bases lying between them. CDR3 sequence: CSALNTEAFF. The CDR3 nucleotides are TGCAGCGCTCTGAACACTGAAGCTTTCTTT.

The V and J genes are TRBV5-1 and TRBJ1-1; D is undetermined. The CDR3 totals 13 residues. V lost 3 bases to trimming and J lost 0 bases, with 6 bases between them. Germline V gene data show CDR1 as SGHRS and CDR2 as YFSETQ. The CDR3 here is CASSSAVNTEAFF. The CDR3 DNA reads as TGCGCCAGCAGCTCGGCTGTGAACACTGAAGCTTTCTTT.

The chain combines TRBV12-3 or TRBV12-4 with TRBJ1-6; possible D gene TRBD1, 6 bases. CDR3 length equals 12 residues. V lost 1 base and J lost 13, with 8 bases in between. DNA for the CDR3: TGTGCCAGCAGTTTAGAGGGGGGGCCCCTCCACTTT. The encoded protein is CASSLEGGPLHF.

J is TRBJ1-4 and V is TRBV2; 9 nucleotides line up with TRBD1. This CDR3 has 15 residues. Germline CDR1 SNHLY, CDR2 FYNNEI. V was clipped by 6 bases and J by 3 bases; unmatched bases: 5. CDR3 protein: CASRRGTGPNEKLFF. CDR3 nucleotides: TGTGCCAGCAGACGTGGGACAGGGCCTAATGAAAAACTGTTTTTT.

The gene calls are TRBV6-5 and TRBJ2-3, with D uncertain. The CDR3 is 15 amino acids. Per the germline V gene, CDR1 is MNHEY and CDR2 is SVGAGI. V lost 7 bases and J lost 3, with 17 bases in between. The CDR3 spells CASTETATRTDTQYF. The CDR3 DNA reads TGTGCCAGCACAGAGACTGCGACACGTACAGATACGCAGTATTTT.

The chain links TRBV5-6 to TRBJ1-1, with TRBD1 matching over 12 bases. CDR1 and CDR2 (germline): SGHDT, YYEEEE. V trimming: 4 bases; J trimming: 4 bases; junction bases outside the gene matches: 11. The CDR3 length is 17 residues. CDR3 protein: CASSIVPGQGASTEAFF. CDR3 nucleotides: TGTGCCAGCAGCATAGTCCCGGGACAGGGGGCAAGCACTGAAGCTTTCTTT.